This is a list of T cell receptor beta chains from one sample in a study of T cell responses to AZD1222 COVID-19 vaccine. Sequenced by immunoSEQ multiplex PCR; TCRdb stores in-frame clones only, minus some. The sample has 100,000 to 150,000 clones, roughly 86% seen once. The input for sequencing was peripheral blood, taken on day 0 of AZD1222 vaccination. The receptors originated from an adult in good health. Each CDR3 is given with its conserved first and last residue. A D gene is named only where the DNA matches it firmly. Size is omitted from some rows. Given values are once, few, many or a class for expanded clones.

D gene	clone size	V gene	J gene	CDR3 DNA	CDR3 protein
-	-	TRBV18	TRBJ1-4	TGTGCCAGCTCACCACGGCCCACCGGTCCTAATGAAAAACTGTTTTTT	CASSPRPTGPNEKLFF
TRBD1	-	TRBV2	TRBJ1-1	TGTGCCAGCAGCCCGGGACAGGCTAAAGCTTTCTTT	CASSPGQAKAFF
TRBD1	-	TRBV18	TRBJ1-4	TGTGCCAGCTCCTCGACAGGGCGCGAAAAACTGTTTTTT	CASSSTGREKLFF
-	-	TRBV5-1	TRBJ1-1	TGCGCCAGCAGCTTGTGGGCCCAGACTGAAGCTTTCTTT	CASSLWAQTEAFF
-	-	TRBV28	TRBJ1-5	TGTGCCAGCAGTTTACCTAGGGGTCTTCAGCCCCAGCATTTT	CASSLPRGLQPQHF
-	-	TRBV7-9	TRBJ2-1	TGTGCCAGCAGCTTACAAGGTCGCCGGCACAATGAGCAGTTCTTC	CASSLQGRRHNEQFF
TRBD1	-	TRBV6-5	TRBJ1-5	TGTGCCAGCACCCAGGACAGGGTGCCTAATCAGCCCCAGCATTTT	CASTQDRVPNQPQHF
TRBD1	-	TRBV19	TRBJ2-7	TGTGCCAGGATGGGACAGGGGGGGATTAGCTCCTACGAGCAGTACTTC	CARMGQGGISSYEQYF
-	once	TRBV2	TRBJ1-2	TGTGCCAGCAGTGAAGAGGGCAGGGGAGGAGGCTACACCTTC	CASSEEGRGGGYTF
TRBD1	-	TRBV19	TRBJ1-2	TGTGCCAGTAGTAACAGGGGCAGTGGCTACACCTTC	CASSNRGSGYTF
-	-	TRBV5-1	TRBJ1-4	TGCGCCAGCAGCCTATCAGGGGAGGGGGATGAAAAACTGTTTTTT	CASSLSGEGDEKLFF
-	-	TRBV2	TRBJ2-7	TGTGCCAGCAGTGGAGGACAGCCCTACGAGCAGTACTTC	CASSGGQPYEQYF
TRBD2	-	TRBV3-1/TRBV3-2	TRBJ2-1	TGTGCCAGCAGCATAAAACGGGCGGGAGGATCCTACAATGAGCAGTTCTTC	CASSIKRAGGSYNEQFF
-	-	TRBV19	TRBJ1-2	TGTGCCAGTAGTAACCCTGCAGGGGTCTACGGCTACACCTTC	CASSNPAGVYGYTF
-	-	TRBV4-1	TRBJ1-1	TGCGCCAGCAGCCAACAATCTCAGGGTTCCCCCACTGAAGCTTTCTTT	CASSQQSQGSPTEAFF
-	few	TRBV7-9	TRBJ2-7	TGTGCCAGCAGCGTAGGAGTGGACATTTCCTACGAGCAGTACTTC	CASSVGVDISYEQYF
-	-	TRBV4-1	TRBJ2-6	TGCGCCAGCAGCCACCGGAGGGGGTTGGAAGCTGGGGCCAACGTCCTGACTTTC	CASSHRRGLEAGANVLTF
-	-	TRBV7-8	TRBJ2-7	TGTGCCAGCAGCTTAGGGGCATCGACAGCACTTAACTCCTACGAGCAGTACTTC	CASSLGASTALNSYEQYF
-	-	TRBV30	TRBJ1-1	TGTGCCTGGTCCCGCGCAGGGAACACTGAAGCTTTCTTT	CAWSRAGNTEAFF
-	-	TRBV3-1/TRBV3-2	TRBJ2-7	TGTGCCAGCAGCCGAACCGAGGCAGCATCATCCTACGAGCAGTACTTC	CASSRTEAASSYEQYF
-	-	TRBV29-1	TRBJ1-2	TGCAGCGTTGGGGGTGGGGGACCTGGCTACACCTTC	CSVGGGGPGYTF
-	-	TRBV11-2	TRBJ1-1	TGTGCCAGCAGCTTATTCGACAGGTCGGGGAACACTGAAGCTTTCTTT	CASSLFDRSGNTEAFF
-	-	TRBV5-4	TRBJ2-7	TGTGCCAGCAGCCAGGACGGCTACTACGAGCAGTACTTC	CASSQDGYYEQYF
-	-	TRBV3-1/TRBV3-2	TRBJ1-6	TGTGCCAGCAGCCAAGAAGGGGTTTGGTCACCCCTCCACTTT	CASSQEGVWSPLHF
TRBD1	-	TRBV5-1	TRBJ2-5	TGCGCCAGCAGCTTGGCCCTTCTCTTACAGGGGCAGGAGACCCAGTACTTC	CASSLALLLQGQETQYF
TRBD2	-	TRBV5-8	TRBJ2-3	TGTGCCAGCAGATCTAGCGGGGATACGCAGTATTTT	CASRSSGDTQYF
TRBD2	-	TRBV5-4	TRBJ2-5	TGTGCCAGCTTCCCCAGGCGGGGGGGACAAGAGACCCAGTACTTC	CASFPRRGGQETQYF
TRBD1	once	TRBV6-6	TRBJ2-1	TGTGCCAGCAGCCGTACAGGGGGCAAAGACAATGAGCAGTTCTTC	CASSRTGGKDNEQFF
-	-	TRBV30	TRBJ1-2	TGTGCCTGGAGTGTATATGAGGTTGGTGGCTACACCTTC	CAWSVYEVGGYTF